The next 26 T cell receptor beta chains were all read from a single sample in a study of radiation and T cells in renal cell carcinoma. Time point described: blood 2 weeks post-SBRT. Treatment in this sample: 15 Gy SBRT to primary tumor, nephrectomy 4 weeks later. Measured with immunoSEQ multiplex PCR; TCRdb has only the in-frame clones, and not every one. Here the sample spans about 47,000 clones, roughly 78% being singletons. Sample: blood, taken from a patient whose treatment included radiotherapy and nephrectomy. These receptors were taken from a woman in her sixties or seventies with renal cell carcinoma.

The count of this clone is one. The gene calls are TRBV9 and TRBJ2-2; D might be TRBD1 or TRBD2, each matching 6 bases. CDR3 size: 16 residues. Trimming removed 2 bases from V and 1 base from J, with 12 bases in between. Germline V gene lookup returns CDR1 SGDLS and CDR2 YYNGEE. The CDR3 region has the DNA TGTGCCAGCAGCGTGTCCGGGGGCCAGAACACCGGGGAGCTGTTTTTT. Translation gives CASSVSGGQNTGELFF.

The chain links TRBV11-2 to TRBJ1-2; D may be TRBD1 (5 bases). CDR3 length equals 14 residues. With 5 bases removed from V and 5 bases from J, the gap between germline ends came to 15 bases. Germline V CDR1 and CDR2: SGHAT, FQNNGV. CDR3 nucleotides: TGTGCCAGCAGCCCTATGGGGGGGGTATATGGCTACACCTTC. It translates to CASSPMGGVYGYTF.

This chain uses TRBV5-1 with TRBJ2-5; 7 nucleotides agree with TRBD1. This CDR3 is built from 17 residues. The V gene's germline CDR1 is SGHRS and CDR2 YFSETQ. V shed 0 bases, J shed 3 bases, and the junction held 11 bases outside the gene matches. CDR3 protein: CASSLGVRIGGEETQYF. CDR3 coding DNA: TGCGCCAGCAGCTTGGGGGTGAGGATAGGGGGCGAAGAGACCCAGTACTTC. Variable domain in full (rest from reference TRBV5-1 and TRBJ2-5): KAGVTQTPRYLIKTRGQQVTLSCSPISGHRSVSWYQQTPGQGLQFLFEYFSETQRNKGNFPGRFSGRQFSNSRSEMNVSTLELGDSALYLCASSLGVRIGGEETQYFGPGTRLLVL.

The genes are TRBV4-1 and TRBJ2-4; possibly TRBD2 for D (7 bases). The CDR3 loop spans 17 amino acids. V lost 4 bases and J 0 bases, leaving 16 bases between the germline ends. Germline V CDR1 and CDR2: MGHRA, YSYEKL. The CDR3 is CASSPLGGGLAKNIQYF. The CDR3 coding sequence is TGCGCCAGCAGCCCTCTTGGGGGGGGCCTAGCCAAAAACATTCAGTACTTC.

The chain carries TRBV7-9 and TRBJ1-2; D gene uncertain. The V end was cut by 1 base, the J end by 8 bases, with 11 bases between. This CDR3 is 13 amino acids long. Germline CDR1 SEHNR, CDR2 FQNEAQ (reference sequence). CDR3 protein: CASSLEEGRGYTF. The CDR3 DNA reads TGTGCCAGCAGCTTAGAAGAGGGAAGAGGCTACACCTTC.

This clone has just one count. The rearrangement joins TRBV27 to TRBJ1-6; no definite D call. The germline V and J ends were trimmed by 5 bases and 14 bases, with 16 bases remaining between them. Germline V gene lookup returns CDR1 MNHEY and CDR2 SMNVEV (reference sequence). The CDR3 extends over 13 amino acids. The CDR3 is CASSINREFTLHF. For the CDR3, the DNA is TGTGCCAGCAGTATCAACAGAGAATTCACCCTCCACTTT.

This clone was picked up one time. V gene TRBV30 combines with J gene TRBJ1-4; possibly TRBD1 for D (5 bases). The CDR3 runs 13 residues. The germline V gene has CDR1 GTSNPN and CDR2 SVGIG (reference sequence). Trimming left V 4 bases short and J 5 bases short, with 11 bases between. Written as DNA, the CDR3 is TGTGCCTGGAAACAGGAAGGGAATGAAAAACTGTTTTTT. Amino acids: CAWKQEGNEKLFF.

The table lists this clone with a few counts. In DNA, the CDR3 is TGCGCCAGCAGCCAAGCCCGAGGGTTAGAGACCCAGTACTTC. Amino acids: CASSQARGLETQYF. The chain is built from TRBV4-1 and TRBJ2-5; weak D call: TRBD2 (5 bases). V lost 1 base to trimming and J lost 4 bases, with 10 bases between them. Germline V CDR1 and CDR2: MGHRA, YSYEKL. The CDR3 covers 14 residues.

V and J are TRBV19 and TRBJ1-1; 7 bases match TRBD1. The CDR3 sequence is 14 residues long. From germline, CDR1 is LNHDA and CDR2 SQIVND (reference sequence). Trimming removed 5 bases from V and 4 bases from J; junction bases left unmatched: 7. The CDR3 nucleotides are TGTGCCAGTAGTGGTCAACAGGGGATCACTGAAGCTTTCTTT. This translates into CASSGQQGITEAFF. The full variable domain, in which reference TRBV19 and TRBJ1-1 provide the parts outside the CDR3, is DGGITQSPKYLFRKEGQNVTLSCEQNLNHDAMYWYRQDPGQGLRLIYYSQIVNDFQKGDIAEGYSVSREKKESFPLTVTSAQKNPTAFYLCASSGQQGITEAFFGQGTRLTVV.

The chain carries TRBV5-1 and TRBJ2-7, with D tentatively TRBD1 or TRBD2 (5 bases each). V lost 3 bases, J lost 5 bases, and 15 bases lay in between. The CDR3 contains 14 residues. Germline V gives CDR1 SGHRS, CDR2 YFSETQ. The CDR3 spells CASSSGTLGNEQYF. In nucleotides, the CDR3 is TGCGCCAGCAGCTCCGGGACCCTGGGGAACGAGCAGTACTTC.

The J gene is TRBJ2-6, the V gene TRBV11-3, with D perhaps matching TRBD1 or TRBD2 (5 bases each). Germline V gene sequence: CDR1 SGHNT, CDR2 YENEEA. The CDR3 sequence is 15 residues long. Trimming cost V 5 bases and J 0 bases, with 8 bases left between them. CDR3 loop: CASSPGGSGANVLTF. As DNA, the CDR3 is TGTGCCAGCAGCCCTGGGGGCTCTGGGGCCAACGTCCTGACTTTC. Complete variable domain (other parts from reference TRBV11-3 and TRBJ2-6): EAGVVQSPRYKIIEKKQPVAFWCNPISGHNTLYWYLQNLGQGPELLIRYENEEAVDDSQLPKDRFSAERLKGVDSTLKIQPAELGDSAVYLCASSPGGSGANVLTFGAGSRLTVL.

The chain employs TRBV6-5 and TRBJ2-7; D is possibly TRBD1 (8 bases). The V end lost 0 bases, the J end lost 3 bases, and 12 bases lay between the germline ends. Per the germline V gene, CDR1 is MNHEY and CDR2 is SVGAGI. This CDR3 spans 15 amino acids. DNA of the CDR3: TGTGCCAGCAGTTACTCGACAGGGGAGGGCTACGAGCAGTACTTC. As protein: CASSYSTGEGYEQYF.

The V gene is TRBV10-2, the J gene TRBJ2-3; a possible D gene is TRBD2 (6 bases). CDR3 size: 16 residues. The germline gives CDR1 WSHSY, CDR2 SAAADI. V was trimmed by 8 bases and J by 4 bases, leaving 22 bases between them. CDR3 loop: CASAFEGTGGADTQYF. The CDR3 DNA is TGCGCCAGCGCCTTTGAGGGGACCGGGGGTGCAGATACGCAGTATTTT.

The chain employs TRBV27 and TRBJ2-7; 9 nucleotides agree with TRBD2. This CDR3 has 17 residues. Germline V gene sequence: CDR1 MNHEY, CDR2 SMNVEV (reference sequence). V lost 5 bases and J lost 5; bases outside the gene matches: 16. DNA of the CDR3: TGTGCCAGCAGTCCCCCCCCTATAGCGGGAGCCGCCCACGAGCAGTACTTC. Translation gives CASSPPPIAGAAHEQYF.

In nucleotides, the CDR3 is TGCGCCAGCAGCTTGGGACTAGCCGACAATTTAGCCAAAAACATTCAGTACTTC. This codes for CASSLGLADNLAKNIQYF. This sequence joins TRBV5-1 and TRBJ2-4, with 7 bases fitting TRBD2. Germline lookup yields CDR1 SGHRS and CDR2 YFSETQ. This CDR3 region has 18 residues. V lost 0 bases and J lost 0; bases outside the gene matches: 9. Supplemented by reference TRBV5-1 and TRBJ2-4, the full variable domain reads KAGVTQTPRYLIKTRGQQVTLSCSPISGHRSVSWYQQTPGQGLQFLFEYFSETQRNKGNFPGRFSGRQFSNSRSEMNVSTLELGDSALYLCASSLGLADNLAKNIQYFGAGTRLSVL.

V gene TRBV6-5 combines with J gene TRBJ2-7; D might be TRBD1 (6 bases). Germline CDR1 and CDR2: MNHEY and SVGAGI. CDR3 length: 14 residues. Trimming took off 0 bases at V and 5 bases at J, with 11 bases between the two ends. The CDR3 DNA reads TGTGCCAGCAGTTACTCTCCAGGGGCTCACGAGCAGTACTTC. Protein sequence: CASSYSPGAHEQYF.

V is TRBV28 and J is TRBJ2-7, with TRBD2 matching over 8 bases. V lost 4 bases, J lost 0 bases, and 8 bases stayed unmatched. Germline V gene lookup returns CDR1 MDHEN and CDR2 SYDVKM. The CDR3 runs 16 residues. The CDR3 bases are TGTGCCAGCAGTTCCCCCCTTAGCGGGACCTCCTACGAGCAGTACTTC. Residues: CASSSPLSGTSYEQYF.

This clone was detected a few times. CDR3 DNA sequence: TGTGCCAGCAGCAAAGACGACAGGGCCCTGTGGAGCGAGCAGTTCTTC. Its protein is CASSKDDRALWSEQFF. The chain combines TRBV21-1 with TRBJ2-1; TRBD1 is taken as the D call from the table, unchecked against the DNA. TRBV21-1 represents a pseudogene. The CDR3 totals 16 residues.

This clone was counted only a few times. The rearrangement joins TRBV2 to TRBJ2-2; a possible D gene is TRBD1 (6 bases). CDR1 SNHLY and CDR2 FYNNEI come from the germline V gene. The CDR3 sequence is 13 residues long. Between the trimmed V and J ends, which lost 6 bases and 7 bases, there was a span of 12 bases. CDR3: CASSVQGFGELFF. CDR3 nucleotides: TGTGCCAGCAGCGTACAGGGATTCGGGGAGCTGTTTTTT.

The rearrangement uses TRBV18 and TRBJ2-3; D is unresolved. The CDR3 loop spans 14 amino acids. V lost 5 bases to trimming and J lost 2 bases, with 11 bases between them. CDR1 and CDR2 from the germline V gene are KGHSH and LQKENI. The CDR3 reads CASSGQVDTDTQYF. CDR3 sequence (DNA): TGTGCCAGCTCAGGGCAGGTGGACACAGATACGCAGTATTTT.

The chain employs TRBV19 and TRBJ1-1; D gene ambiguous. This CDR3 is 13 amino acids long. V lost 7 bases and J 1 base, leaving 10 bases between the germline ends. Germline V CDR1 and CDR2: LNHDA, SQIVND (reference sequence). The CDR3 spells CASNKKENTEAFF. CDR3 nucleotides: TGTGCCAGTAATAAAAAAGAGAACACTGAAGCTTTCTTT.

The rearrangement links TRBV29-1 to TRBJ2-5; 8 bases fit TRBD1. After removal of 7 bases from V and 2 bases from J, the junction contained 3 bases not matched to a gene. The germline gives CDR1 SQVTM, CDR2 ANQGSEA. The CDR3 has 12 residues. In DNA form, the CDR3 reads TGCAGCGGGTGGACAGGGCAAGAGACCCAGTACTTC. This gives the protein CSGWTGQETQYF.

V usage is TRBV5-4 and J usage is TRBJ2-5; no clear D gene. The CDR3 has 15 amino acids. Trimming cost V 1 base and J 5 bases, with 15 bases left between them. Germline V gene data show CDR1 as SGHNT and CDR2 as YYREEE (reference sequence). In DNA form, the CDR3 reads TGTGCCAGCAGCTTGCAGACCGAGGCTACGGAGACCCAGTACTTC. Translation: CASSLQTEATETQYF. Complete variable domain (other parts from reference TRBV5-4 and TRBJ2-5): ETGVTQSPTHLIKTRGQQVTLRCSSQSGHNTVSWYQQALGQGPQFIFQYYREEENGRGNFPPRFSGLQFPNYSSELNVNALELDDSALYLCASSLQTEATETQYFGPGTRLLVL.

The CDR3 bases are TGTGCCAGCAGTCCGGATTCGGACACTGAAGCTTTCTTT. Amino acids: CASSPDSDTEAFF. V is TRBV5-5 and J is TRBJ1-1; D gene ambiguous. Trimming took 5 bases from V and 3 from J, leaving 11 bases between them. The CDR3 is 13 residues long. Germline V gene sequence: CDR1 SGHKS, CDR2 YYEKEE (reference sequence).

The chain carries TRBV6-1 and TRBJ1-2; D gene unclear. CDR3 length: 14 amino acids. CDR1 is MNHNS and CDR2 is SASEGT in the germline V gene. Trimming stripped 1 base from V and 0 bases from J, with 6 bases between. The CDR3 spells CASSEGGTNYGYTF. In nucleotides, the CDR3 is TGTGCCAGCAGTGAAGGCGGCACTAACTATGGCTACACCTTC.

The chain recombines TRBV2 with TRBJ1-6; weak D call: TRBD1 (5 bases). The CDR3 is 14 amino acids. V was pared by 1 base and J by 6 bases, with 7 bases between. Germline V gene lookup returns CDR1 SNHLY and CDR2 FYNNEI. This CDR3 reads CASSEGGGNSPLHF. The DNA of the CDR3 is TGTGCCAGCAGTGAAGGGGGGGGTAATTCACCCCTCCACTTT.